This T cell receptor (beta chain) was observed in a study of shared clonotypes between healthy human individuals. Across the study: A donor's plate count was three for CD4 naive and three for CD4 memory; CD8 naive had two and CD8 memory one.

Trimming pared 6 bases from V and 5 bases from J, leaving 11 bases between. This CDR3 region has 13 residues. The germline V gene has CDR1 SGHAT and CDR2 FQNNGV. Replicate PCRs run on sorted subsets employed around 200 ng DNA, 30,000 to 35,000 T cell genomes. Measured with immunoSEQ multiplex PCR; TCRdb has only the in-frame clones, and not every one. Among about 690,000 clones listed, less than 95% were seen once. Input material: memory CD8+ T cells from PBMCs. Subset specified: CD45RO+ cells pooled with CCR7-negative TemRA cells. The clonotype comes from a man between 18 and 35 years old in good health. Some clones in this sample may be carry-over from other donors' samples. V is TRBV11-2 and J is TRBJ2-1; TRBD2 is a possible D gene (5 bases). The CDR3 protein is CASSLTGDNEQFF. The CDR3 nucleotides are TGTGCCAGCAGTTTAACCGGGGACAATGAGCAGTTCTTC. Full variable domain (outside the CDR3, taken from reference TRBV11-2 and TRBJ2-1): EAGVAQSPRYKIIEKRQSVAFWCNPISGHATLYWYQQILGQGPKLLIQFQNNGVVDDSQLPKDRFSAERLKGVDSTLKIQPAKLEDSAVYLCASSLTGDNEQFFGPGTRLTVL.